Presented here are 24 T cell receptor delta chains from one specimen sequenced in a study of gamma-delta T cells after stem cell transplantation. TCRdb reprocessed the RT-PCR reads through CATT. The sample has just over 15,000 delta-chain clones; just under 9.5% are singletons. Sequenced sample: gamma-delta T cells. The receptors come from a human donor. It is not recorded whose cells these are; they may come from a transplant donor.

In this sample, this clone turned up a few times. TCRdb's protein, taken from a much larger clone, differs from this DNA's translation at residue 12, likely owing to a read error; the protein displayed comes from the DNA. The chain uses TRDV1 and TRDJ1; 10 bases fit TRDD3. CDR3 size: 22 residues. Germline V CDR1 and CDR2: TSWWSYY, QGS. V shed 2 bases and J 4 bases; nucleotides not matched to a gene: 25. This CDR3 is CALGEIWEAMDKDWGIVDKLIF. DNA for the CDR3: TGTGCTCTTGGGGAAATCTGGGAGGCGATGGATAAGGACTGGGGGATTGTCGATAAACTCATCTTT.

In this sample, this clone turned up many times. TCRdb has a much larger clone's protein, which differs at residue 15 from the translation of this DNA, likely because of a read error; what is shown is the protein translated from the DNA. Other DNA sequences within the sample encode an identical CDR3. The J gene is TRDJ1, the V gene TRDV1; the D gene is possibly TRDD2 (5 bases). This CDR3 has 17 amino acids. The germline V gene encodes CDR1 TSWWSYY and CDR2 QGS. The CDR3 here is CALGKRITFRASDKHIF. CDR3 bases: TGTGCTCTTGGGAAACGAATCACATTTCGGGCTTCCGATAAACACATCTTT.

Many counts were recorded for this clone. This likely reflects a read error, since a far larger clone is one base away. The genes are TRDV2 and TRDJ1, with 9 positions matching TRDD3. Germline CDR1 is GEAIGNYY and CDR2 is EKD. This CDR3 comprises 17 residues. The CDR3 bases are TGTGCCCGTGACACTTTGGGCGGACTGGGGGACCAGTATAAACTCATCTTT. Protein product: CARDTLGGLGDQYKLIF.

DNA of the CDR3: TGTGCCTGTGACACCGTCCTGGGGGACCCCGTGAGGACCGATAAACTCATCTTT. This encodes CACDTVLGDPVRTDKLIF. The V gene is TRDV2, the J gene TRDJ1, with TRDD3 identical over 8 bases. This CDR3 spans 18 amino acids. With 0 bases clipped from V and 2 bases from J, the junction kept 13 bases outside the gene matches. Per germline, CDR1 GEAIGNYY and CDR2 EKD.

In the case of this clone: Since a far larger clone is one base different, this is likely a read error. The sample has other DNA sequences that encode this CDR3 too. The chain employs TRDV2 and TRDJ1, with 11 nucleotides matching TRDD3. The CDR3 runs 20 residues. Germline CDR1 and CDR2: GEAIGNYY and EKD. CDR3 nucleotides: TGTGCCTGTGACCCGGTTTTGGGGGATACGGGGTCTAAGTACACTGATAAACTCATCTTT. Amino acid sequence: CACDPVLGDTGSKYTDKLIF.

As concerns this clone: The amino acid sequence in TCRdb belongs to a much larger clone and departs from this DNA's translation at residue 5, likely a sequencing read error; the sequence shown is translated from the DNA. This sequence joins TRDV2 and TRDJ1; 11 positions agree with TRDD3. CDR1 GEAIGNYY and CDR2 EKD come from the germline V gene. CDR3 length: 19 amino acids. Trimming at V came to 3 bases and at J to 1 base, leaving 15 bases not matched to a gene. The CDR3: CACDVLLGDNEVGTDKLIF. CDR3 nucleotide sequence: TGTGCCTGTGACGTCTTACTGGGGGATAATGAGGTGGGCACCGATAAACTCATCTTT.

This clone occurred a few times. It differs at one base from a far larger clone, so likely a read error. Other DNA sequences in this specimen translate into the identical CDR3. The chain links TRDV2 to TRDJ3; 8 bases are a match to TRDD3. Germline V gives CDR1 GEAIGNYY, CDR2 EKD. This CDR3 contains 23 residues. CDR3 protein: CACDTAPTGGPNLSSWDTRQMFF. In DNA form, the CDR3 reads TGTGCATGTGACACCGCGCCTACTGGGGGCCCCAACCTAAGCTCCTGGGACACCCGACAGATGTTTTTC.

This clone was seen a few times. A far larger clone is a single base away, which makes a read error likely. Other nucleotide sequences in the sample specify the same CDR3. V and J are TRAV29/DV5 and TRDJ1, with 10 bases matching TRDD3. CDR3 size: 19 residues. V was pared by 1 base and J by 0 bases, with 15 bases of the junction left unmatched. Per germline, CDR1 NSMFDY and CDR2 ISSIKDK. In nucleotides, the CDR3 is TGTGCAGCAAGCCCGATCGTACTGGGGGATGGGCGGTACACCGATAAACTCATCTTT. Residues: CAASPIVLGDGRYTDKLIF.

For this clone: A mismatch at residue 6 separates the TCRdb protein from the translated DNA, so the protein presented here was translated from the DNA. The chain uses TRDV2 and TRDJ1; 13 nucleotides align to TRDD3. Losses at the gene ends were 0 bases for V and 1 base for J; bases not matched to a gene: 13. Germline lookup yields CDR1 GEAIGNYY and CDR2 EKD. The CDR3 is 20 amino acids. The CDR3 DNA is TGTGCCTGTGACACCGGTGGCACTGGGGGATACGAAGGTGTCACCGATAAACTCATCTTT. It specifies CACDTGGTGGYEGVTDKLIF.

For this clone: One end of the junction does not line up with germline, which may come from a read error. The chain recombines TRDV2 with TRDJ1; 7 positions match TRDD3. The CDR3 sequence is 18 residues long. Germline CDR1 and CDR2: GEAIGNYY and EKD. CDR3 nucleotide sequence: TGTGCCTGTGACAGTCTATCTGGGGGTTACTCTTGGGCCGACAAACTCATCTTT. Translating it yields CACDSLSGGYSWADKLIF.

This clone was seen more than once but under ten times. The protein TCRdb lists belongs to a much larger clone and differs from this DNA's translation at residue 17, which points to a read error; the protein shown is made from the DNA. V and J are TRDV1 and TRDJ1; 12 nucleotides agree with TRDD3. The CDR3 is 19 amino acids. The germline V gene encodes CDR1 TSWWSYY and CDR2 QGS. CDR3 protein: CALGELEPPDWGIQDKRIF. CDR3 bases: TGTGCTCTTGGGGAACTAGAGCCCCCCGACTGGGGGATACAGGATAAACGCATCTTT.

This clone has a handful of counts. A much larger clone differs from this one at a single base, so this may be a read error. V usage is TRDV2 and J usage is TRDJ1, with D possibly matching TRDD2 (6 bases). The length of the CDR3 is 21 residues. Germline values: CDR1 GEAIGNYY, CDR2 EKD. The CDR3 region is CACDTVECHLLPGVLTAKLIF. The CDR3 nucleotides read TGTGCCTGTGACACCGTTGAGTGCCACCTGCTTCCTGGTGTACTCACCGCTAAACTCATCTTT.

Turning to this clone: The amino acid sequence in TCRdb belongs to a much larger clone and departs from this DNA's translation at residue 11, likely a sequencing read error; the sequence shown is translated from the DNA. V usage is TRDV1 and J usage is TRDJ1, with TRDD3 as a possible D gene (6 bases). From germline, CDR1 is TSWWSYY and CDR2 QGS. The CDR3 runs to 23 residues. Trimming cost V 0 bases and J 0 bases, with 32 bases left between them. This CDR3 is CALGELVPKAFRPLVGDTDKLIF. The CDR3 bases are TGTGCTCTTGGGGAACTAGTCCCTAAAGCCTTTCGGCCCCTGGTGGGGGACACCGATAAACTCATCTTT.

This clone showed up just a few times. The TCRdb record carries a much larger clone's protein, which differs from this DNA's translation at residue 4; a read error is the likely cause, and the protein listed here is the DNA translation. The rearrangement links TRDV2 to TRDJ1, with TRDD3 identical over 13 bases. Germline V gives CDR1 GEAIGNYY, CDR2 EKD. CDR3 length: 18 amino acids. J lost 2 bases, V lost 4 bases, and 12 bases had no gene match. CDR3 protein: CACETVLLGDTGTDKLIF. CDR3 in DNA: TGTGCCTGTGAGACCGTCCTACTGGGGGATACGGGGACCGATAAACTCATCTTT.

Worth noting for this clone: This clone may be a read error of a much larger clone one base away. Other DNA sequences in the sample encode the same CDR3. The CDR3 loop reads CALGEGFYWGNTDKLIF. DNA for the CDR3: TGTGCTCTTGGGGAGGGCTTCTACTGGGGAAACACCGATAAACTCATCTTT. V usage is TRDV1 and J usage is TRDJ1, with TRDD3 identical over 7 bases. Germline lookup yields CDR1 TSWWSYY and CDR2 QGS. This CDR3 is built from 17 residues. Losses at the gene ends were 3 bases for V and 0 bases for J; bases not matched to a gene: 10.

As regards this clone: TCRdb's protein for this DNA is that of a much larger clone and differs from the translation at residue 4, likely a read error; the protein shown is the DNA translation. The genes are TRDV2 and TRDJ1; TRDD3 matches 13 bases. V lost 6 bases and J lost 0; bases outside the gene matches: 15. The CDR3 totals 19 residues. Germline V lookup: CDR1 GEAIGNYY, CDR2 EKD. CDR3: CACKPVLGDTRRYTDKLIF. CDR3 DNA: TGTGCCTGTAAACCTGTACTGGGGGATACGCGGAGGTACACCGATAAACTCATCTTT.

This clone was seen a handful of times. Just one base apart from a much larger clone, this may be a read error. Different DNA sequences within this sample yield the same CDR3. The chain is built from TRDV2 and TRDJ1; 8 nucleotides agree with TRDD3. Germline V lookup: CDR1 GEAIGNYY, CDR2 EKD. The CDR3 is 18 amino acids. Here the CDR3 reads CACDIVGDPLSYTEKLIF. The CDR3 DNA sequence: TGTGCCTGTGACATAGTGGGGGATCCGCTCTCTTACACCGAGAAACTCATCTTT.

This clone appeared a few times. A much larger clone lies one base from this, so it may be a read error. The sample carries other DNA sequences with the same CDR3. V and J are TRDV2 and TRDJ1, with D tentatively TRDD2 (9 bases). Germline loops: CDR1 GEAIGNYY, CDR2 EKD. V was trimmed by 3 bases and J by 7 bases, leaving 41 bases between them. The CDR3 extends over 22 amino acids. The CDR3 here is CACDPLGLPTDEGTGGYGKLIF. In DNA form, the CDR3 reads TGTGCCTGTGACCCTCTCGGCCTTCCTACGGATGAGGGTACTGGGGGCTACGGTAAACTCATCTTT.

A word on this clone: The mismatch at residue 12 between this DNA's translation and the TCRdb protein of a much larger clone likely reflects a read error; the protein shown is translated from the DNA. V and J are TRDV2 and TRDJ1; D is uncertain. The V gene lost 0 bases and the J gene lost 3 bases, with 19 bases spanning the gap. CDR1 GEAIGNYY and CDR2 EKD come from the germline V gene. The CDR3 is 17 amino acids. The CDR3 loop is CACDTVRPKKYADKLIF. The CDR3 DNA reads TGTGCCTGTGACACCGTAAGACCCAAAAAGTACGCCGATAAACTCATCTTT.

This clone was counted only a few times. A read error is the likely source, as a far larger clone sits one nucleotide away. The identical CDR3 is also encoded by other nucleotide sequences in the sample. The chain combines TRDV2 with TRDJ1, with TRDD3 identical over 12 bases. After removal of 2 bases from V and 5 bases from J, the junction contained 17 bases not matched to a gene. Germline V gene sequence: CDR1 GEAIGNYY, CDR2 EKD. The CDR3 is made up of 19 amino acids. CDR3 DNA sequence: TGTGCCTGTGACAGCGTACTGGGGGATACCTCCTCACGGGCTGATAAACTCATCTTT. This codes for CACDSVLGDTSSRADKLIF.

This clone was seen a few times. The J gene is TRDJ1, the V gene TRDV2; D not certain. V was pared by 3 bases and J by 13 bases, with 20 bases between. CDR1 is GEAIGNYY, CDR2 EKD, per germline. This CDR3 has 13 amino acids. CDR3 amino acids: CACDPIGFDNHIF. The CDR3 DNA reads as TGTGCCTGTGACCCTATCGGGTTCGATAACCACATCTTT.

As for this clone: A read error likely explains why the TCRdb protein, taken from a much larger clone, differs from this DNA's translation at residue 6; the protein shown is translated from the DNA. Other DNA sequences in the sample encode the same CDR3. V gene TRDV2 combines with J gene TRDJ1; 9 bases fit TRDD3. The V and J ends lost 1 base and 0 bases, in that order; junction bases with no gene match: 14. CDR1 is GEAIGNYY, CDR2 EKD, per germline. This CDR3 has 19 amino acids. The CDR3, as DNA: TGTGCCTGTGACACAATAACTGGGGGAGGGCCATCGTACACCGATAAACTCATCTTT. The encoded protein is CACDTITGGGPSYTDKLIF.

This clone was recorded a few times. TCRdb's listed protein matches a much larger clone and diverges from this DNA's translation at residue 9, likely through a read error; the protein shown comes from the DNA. The CDR3 region has the DNA TGTGCCTGTGACGCCTTACTTAGGAGGGGATACACCGATAAACTCATCTTT. Residues: CACDALLRRGYTDKLIF. V and J are TRDV2 and TRDJ1; a weak D match, TRDD3 (6 bases). V dropped 3 bases and J dropped 0 bases, with 19 bases sitting between them. The CDR3 extends over 17 amino acids. CDR1 is GEAIGNYY, CDR2 EKD, per germline.

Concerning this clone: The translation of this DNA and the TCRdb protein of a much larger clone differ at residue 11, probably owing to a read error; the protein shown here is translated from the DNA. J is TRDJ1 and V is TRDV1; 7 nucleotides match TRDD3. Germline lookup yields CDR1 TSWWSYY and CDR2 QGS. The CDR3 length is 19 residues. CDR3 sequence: CAIGEREPPDLGIKDKLIF. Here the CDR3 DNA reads TGTGCTATTGGGGAAAGAGAGCCCCCCGACTTGGGGATAAAGGATAAACTCATCTTT.